One T cell receptor beta chain is described in this entry. The antigen remains undetermined. CDR1 LNHDA and CDR2 SQIVND come from the germline V gene (reference sequence). V dropped 8 bases and J dropped 0 bases, with 13 bases sitting between them. This CDR3 comprises 14 residues. This entry is derived from a study of shared clonotypes between healthy human individuals. Findings and caveats of the study: Clonotype sharing among the donors was expected to vary with sequencing depth.

Once extracted for a subset, genomic DNA was divided evenly among several immunoSEQ plates. Sorted-subset replicate PCRs used 150 to 200 ng DNA, 25,000 to 30,000 T cell genomes. Sequenced by immunoSEQ multiplex PCR; TCRdb stores in-frame clones only, minus some. The table lists approximately 500,000 clones, 90% to 96% of them singletons. The TCR sequence derives from a young woman in good health. This chain connects TRBV19 to TRBJ1-1; no clear D. The source material was naive CD4+ T cells sorted from blood. Noted subset: CD45RA+ positively selected. The DNA of the CDR3 is TGTGCCAGTCAACCCGGGAGCATGAACACTGAAGCTTTCTTT. Translating gives CASQPGSMNTEAFF.